This is a list of T cell receptor beta chains from one sample in a study of shared clonotypes between healthy human individuals. Libraries were prepared by immunoSEQ multiplex PCR; TCRdb keeps only in-frame clonotypes and omits some of them. The sample yields over 95,000 clones, under 70% seen once. Sequenced input: memory CD8+ T cells sorted from blood. These receptors all stem from a woman in her twenties or thirties in good health. The CDR3 runs from the conserved cysteine through the conserved F or W. The D gene is left open where the match is weak. Clone size is shown for a subset of rows, as once, few, many or a class of expanded clone.

. | TRBJ2-1 | . | TRBV25-1 | CASSEFQGSNEQFF | TGTGCCAGCAGTGAATTCCAGGGCTCCAATGAGCAGTTCTTC
. | TRBJ2-1 | TRBD2 | TRBV5-1 | CASSVSTSGYNEQFF | TGCGCCAGCAGCGTATCCACTAGCGGCTACAATGAGCAGTTCTTC
many | TRBJ2-1 | . | TRBV7-9 | CASSPRGGSSYNEQFF | TGTGCCAGCAGCCCTCGAGGGGGGTCGTCCTACAATGAGCAGTTCTTC
many | TRBJ1-2 | . | TRBV7-3 | CASSLTGADGYTF | TGTGCCAGCAGCTTAACAGGGGCTGATGGCTACACCTTC
few | TRBJ1-6 | . | TRBV6-4 | CASSETVNNSPLHF | TGTGCCAGCAGCGAGACAGTTAATAATTCACCCCTCCACTTT
. | TRBJ1-5 | . | TRBV5-1 | CASSLDGDQPQHF | TGCGCCAGCAGCTTGGACGGCGATCAGCCCCAGCATTTT
. | TRBJ2-7 | . | TRBV5-1 | CASSLAGGSYEQYF | TGCGCCAGCAGCTTAGCTGGGGGCTCCTACGAGCAGTACTTC
many | TRBJ1-1 | . | TRBV29-1 | CSVGIGEGTEAFF | TGCAGCGTTGGGATTGGCGAGGGCACTGAAGCTTTCTTT
. | TRBJ2-1 | TRBD2 | TRBV6-4 | CASAWTSGRAANEQFF | TGTGCCAGCGCCTGGACTAGCGGGAGGGCGGCCAATGAGCAGTTCTTC
. | TRBJ1-1 | . | TRBV6-1 | CASSEAMEVHTEAFF | TGTGCCAGCAGTGAAGCAATGGAAGTACACACTGAAGCTTTCTTT
. | TRBJ2-3 | TRBD2 | TRBV6-6 | CASSGGLAVTDTQYF | TGTGCCAGCAGTGGGGGACTAGCGGTCACAGATACGCAGTATTTT
. | TRBJ2-5 | TRBD2 | TRBV5-4 | CASSQRLAGGETQYF | TGTGCCAGCAGCCAGCGACTAGCGGGAGGGGAGACCCAGTACTTC
many | TRBJ2-7 | TRBD1 | TRBV25-1 | CASTTGVYEQYF | TGTGCCAGCACGACAGGGGTGTACGAGCAGTACTTC
. | TRBJ1-1 | . | TRBV6-1 | CASSAWGDTEAFF | TGTGCCAGCAGTGCGTGGGGGGACACTGAAGCTTTCTTT
. | TRBJ2-1 | TRBD2 | TRBV19 | CASSTGTSGYNEQFF | TGTGCCAGTAGTACCGGGACTAGCGGCTACAATGAGCAGTTCTTC
few | TRBJ2-4 | . | TRBV30 | CAWSDAKNIQYF | TGTGCCTGGAGTGACGCCAAAAACATTCAGTACTTC
. | TRBJ2-3 | . | TRBV25-1 | CASSVVEGSTDTQYF | TGTGCCAGCAGTGTCGTGGAGGGAAGCACAGATACGCAGTATTTT
. | TRBJ2-7 | . | TRBV7-9 | CASLSGTGLRDEQYF | TGTGCCAGTTTAAGCGGGACAGGCCTACGGGACGAGCAGTACTTC
. | TRBJ2-7 | . | TRBV9 | CASSAAADSSYEQYF | TGTGCCAGCAGCGCGGCCGCGGACAGCTCCTACGAGCAGTACTTC
. | TRBJ2-3 | . | TRBV19 | CASSIRSAYTQYF | TGTGCCAGTAGTATTAGGTCGGCATATACGCAGTATTTT
. | TRBJ2-1 | . | TRBV7-9 | CASSLTRMNEQFF | TGTGCCAGCAGCTTAACCAGGATGAATGAGCAGTTCTTC
. | TRBJ2-7 | . | TRBV2 | CASSEQAGNSYEQYF | TGTGCCAGCAGTGAACAAGCGGGCAACTCCTACGAGCAGTACTTC
many | TRBJ2-7 | TRBD2 | TRBV13 | CASSLGAGDPEQYF | TGTGCCAGCAGCTTAGGGGCGGGAGATCCGGAGCAGTACTTC
. | TRBJ2-5 | . | TRBV5-6 | CASSLGDGHTETQYF | TGTGCCAGCAGCTTGGGGGACGGCCATACGGAGACCCAGTACTTC
. | TRBJ2-7 | TRBD1 | TRBV15 | CATSRDHDRGFSEQYF | TGTGCCACCAGCAGAGATCATGACAGGGGATTCTCCGAGCAGTACTTC
. | TRBJ2-6 | TRBD1 | TRBV2 | CAGQGNSGANVLTF | TGCGCGGGACAGGGGAACTCTGGGGCCAACGTCCTGACTTTC
few | TRBJ1-3 | TRBD1 | TRBV30 | CALVLDRDPGNTIYF | TGTGCCTTGGTACTCGACAGGGACCCTGGAAACACCATATATTTT
. | TRBJ1-6 | . | TRBV6-5 | CASREQGGGGSPLHF | TGTGCCAGCAGGGAACAGGGAGGTGGTGGTTCACCCCTCCACTTT
once | TRBJ1-3 | . | TRBV10-2 | CASSDPQGLGNTIYF | TGCGCCAGCAGTGACCCACAGGGACTCGGAAACACCATATATTTT
. | TRBJ2-1 | TRBD2 | TRBV6-5 | CASSYGLAGAYNEQFF | TGTGCCAGCAGTTACGGTCTAGCGGGTGCCTACAATGAGCAGTTCTTC
many | TRBJ2-7 | . | TRBV6-1 | CASSEAQEGSYEQYF | TGTGCCAGCAGTGAAGCCCAGGAAGGATCCTACGAGCAGTACTTC
. | TRBJ2-7 | . | TRBV7-9 | CASSLDVGEQYF | TGTGCCAGCAGCTTGGACGTCGGCGAGCAGTACTTC
many | TRBJ1-4 | TRBD1 | TRBV2 | CASSVPGQTNEKLFF | TGTGCCAGCAGTGTCCCGGGACAGACTAATGAAAAACTGTTTTTT
. | TRBJ1-2 | . | TRBV6-7 | CASSYVGNYGYTF | TGTGCCAGCAGTTATGTTGGGAACTATGGCTACACCTTC
. | TRBJ1-2 | TRBD1 | TRBV5-1 | CASSFGTGSGYGYTF | TGCGCCAGCAGCTTCGGGACAGGGTCGGGCTATGGCTACACCTTC
. | TRBJ2-2 | TRBD1 | TRBV5-1 | CASSQGDRDTGELFF | TGCGCCAGCAGCCAGGGGGACAGGGACACCGGGGAGCTGTTTTTT
. | TRBJ1-6 | TRBD1 | TRBV15 | CATSIRDRANSPLHF | TGTGCCACCAGCATCCGGGACAGGGCCAATTCACCCCTCCACTTT
few | TRBJ1-2 | . | TRBV7-8 | CASSSQGPGGYTF | TGTGCCAGCAGCTCGCAGGGGCCCGGGGGCTACACCTTC
. | TRBJ2-7 | TRBD2 | TRBV13 | CASSTEVGGSDSGVYEQYF | TGTGCCAGCAGTACAGAGGTGGGAGGGTCAGATTCTGGAGTGTACGAGCAGTACTTC
. | TRBJ2-2 | . | TRBV6-4 | CASSPGQSGTGELFF | TGTGCCAGCAGCCCAGGGCAGAGTGGTACCGGGGAGCTGTTTTTT